A single TCR beta chain is shown here with its context. The CDR3 has 11 amino acids. Looked up from germline, CDR1 is DFQATT and CDR2 is SNEGSKA (reference sequence). J gave up 14 bases and V 5 bases, and 10 bases lay outside the gene matches. This sample stems from a study of radiotherapy plus CTLA-4 blockade in lung cancer. Libraries were prepared by immunoSEQ multiplex PCR; TCRdb keeps only in-frame clonotypes and omits some of them. Among some 110,000 clones listed, approximately 81% were seen once. The specimen comprised peripheral blood, sampled from a patient treated with radiotherapy plus ipilimumab. This receptor was identified in a human donor with non-small cell lung cancer that progressed on radiotherapy plus ipilimumab. Some clones in this sample may be carry-over from other donors' samples. The chain uses TRBV20-1 and TRBJ2-3, with TRBD2 identical over 7 bases. DNA for the CDR3: TGCAGTGCTCTAAGCGGGACTCGCCGGTATTTT. It is translated as CSALSGTRRYF.